This T cell receptor beta chain is from a study of OX40 agonist ivuxolimab in advanced cancers. The germline CDR1 and CDR2 sequences are SEHNR and FQNEAQ (reference sequence). The CDR3 runs 12 residues. The ends were cut back, 5 bases at V and 7 bases at J, with 9 bases in the middle. Here immunoSEQ multiplex PCR was the method, and the copy in TCRdb shows in-frame clones only, minus some. The sample has over 25,000 clones, around 90% seen once; the top ten hold about a tenth. In this sample, this clone turned up a few times. Distinct nucleotide sequences in the sample also encode this CDR3. V usage is TRBV7-9 and J usage is TRBJ1-5; possible D gene TRBD1, 6 bases. This receptor was obtained from an adult with an advanced solid tumor such as melanoma, head and neck, liver or kidney cancer. The input for sequencing was CD4+ or CD8+ T cells sorted from blood, taken in a trial of the OX40 agonist ivuxolimab. CDR3 coding DNA: TGTGCCAGCAGCCTTGGGGGCCAGCCCCAGCATTTT. Protein product: CASSLGGQPQHF.